Here is one TCR beta chain with its context. Antigen specificity is unknown. Profiled with immunoSEQ multiplex PCR; TCRdb holds only in-frame clones, not every one. Altogether 92,000 or so clones are present, under 85% being singletons, with the ten largest covering roughly 6%. This entry comes from a study of OX40 agonist ivuxolimab in advanced cancers. Findings and caveats of the study: Compared with others, partial responders at 0.1-3.0 mg/kg displayed clonal expansion among the lowest. Clonal expansion was seen in CD4+ and CD8+ blood T cells by week 6 at 0.1 to 3.0 mg/kg. A proportion of nonresponders additionally exhibited low normalized T-cell clonal expansion.

The CDR3 totals 17 residues. The V end lost 4 bases, the J end lost 5 bases, and 20 bases lay between the germline ends. The germline CDR1 and CDR2 sequences are MNHEY and SMNVEV (reference sequence). At cycle 4 day 1, cycle 7 day 1, and baseline, blood was sampled. The sequences come from CD4+ or CD8+ T cells sorted from blood, collected in a trial of the OX40 agonist ivuxolimab. This receptor was identified in an adult with an advanced solid tumor such as melanoma, head and neck, liver or kidney cancer. The genes are TRBV27 and TRBJ2-2; TRBD2 is a possible D gene (6 bases). The CDR3 region has the DNA TGTGCCAGCAGTTCACTCCAACTGACTAGAGAGACCGGGGAGCTGTTTTTT. It yields the protein CASSSLQLTRETGELFF.